This TCR beta chain was retrieved from a study of cytomegalovirus exposure and HLA in healthy donors. Study-wide context: A data release that came early held some 79 million unique TCRs from HLA-typed donors.

As for this clone: Its antigen remains unidentified.

PCR was performed using 60 Vbeta and 13 Jbeta primers. Only in-frame clones appear in the TCRdb table, and some are missing; sequencing was by immunoSEQ multiplex PCR. The repertoire shows fewer than 70,000 clones; the top ten hold less than 4%. Findings and limits, study-wide: Per a prior analysis, the majority of TCR beta V segments were productive roughly 87% or roughly 30% of the time.

CDR3 length equals 15 residues. Per the germline V gene, CDR1 is WNHNN and CDR2 is SYGVQD (reference sequence). V lost 6 bases and J 0 bases, leaving 12 bases between the germline ends. This rearrangement joins TRBV10-1 to TRBJ1-5, with no clear D. The sample taken for sequencing was PBMCs. The sequence came from a young woman in good health and CMV-seronegative. CDR3 in amino acids: CASRTHGYSNQPQHF. The CDR3 DNA follows: TGCGCCAGCAGGACCCACGGGTATAGCAATCAGCCCCAGCATTTT.